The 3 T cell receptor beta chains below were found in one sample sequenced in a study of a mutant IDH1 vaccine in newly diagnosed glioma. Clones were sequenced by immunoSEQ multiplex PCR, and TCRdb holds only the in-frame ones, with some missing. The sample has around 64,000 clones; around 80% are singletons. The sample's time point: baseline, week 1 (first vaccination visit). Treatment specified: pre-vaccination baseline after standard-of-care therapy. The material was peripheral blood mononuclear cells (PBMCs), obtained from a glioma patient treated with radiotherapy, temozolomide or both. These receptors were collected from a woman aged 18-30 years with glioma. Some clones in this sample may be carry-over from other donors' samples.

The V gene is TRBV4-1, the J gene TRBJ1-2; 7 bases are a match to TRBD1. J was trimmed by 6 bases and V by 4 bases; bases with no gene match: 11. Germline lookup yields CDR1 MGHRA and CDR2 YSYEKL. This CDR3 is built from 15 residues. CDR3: CASSPGGGWINGYTF. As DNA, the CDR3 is TGCGCCAGCAGCCCGGGAGGGGGCTGGATAAATGGCTACACCTTC.

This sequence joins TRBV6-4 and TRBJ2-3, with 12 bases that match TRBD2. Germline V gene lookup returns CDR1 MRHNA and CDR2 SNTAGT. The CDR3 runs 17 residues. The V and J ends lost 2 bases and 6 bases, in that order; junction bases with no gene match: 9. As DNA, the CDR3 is TGTGCCAGCAGTGACCCCAAGACTAGCGGGAGTATCGATACGCAGTATTTT. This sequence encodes CASSDPKTSGSIDTQYF.

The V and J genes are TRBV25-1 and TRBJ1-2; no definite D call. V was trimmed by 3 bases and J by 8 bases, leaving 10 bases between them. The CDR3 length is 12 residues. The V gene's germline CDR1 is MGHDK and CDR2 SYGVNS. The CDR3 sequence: CASSDSGGGYTF. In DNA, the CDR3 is TGTGCCAGCAGTGATTCGGGAGGGGGCTACACCTTC.